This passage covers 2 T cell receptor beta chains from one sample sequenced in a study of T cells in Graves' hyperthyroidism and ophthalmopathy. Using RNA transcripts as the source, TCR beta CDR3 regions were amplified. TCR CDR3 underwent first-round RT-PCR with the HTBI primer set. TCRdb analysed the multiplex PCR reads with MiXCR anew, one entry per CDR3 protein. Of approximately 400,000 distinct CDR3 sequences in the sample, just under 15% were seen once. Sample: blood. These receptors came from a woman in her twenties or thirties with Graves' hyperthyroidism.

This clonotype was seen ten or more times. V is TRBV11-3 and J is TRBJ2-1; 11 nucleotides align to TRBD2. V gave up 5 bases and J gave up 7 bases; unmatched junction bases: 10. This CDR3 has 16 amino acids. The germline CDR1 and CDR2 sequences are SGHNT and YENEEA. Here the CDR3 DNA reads TGTGCCAGCAGCGCCCGAACTAGCGGGAGCGGGAATGAGCAGTTCTTC. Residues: CASSARTSGSGNEQFF. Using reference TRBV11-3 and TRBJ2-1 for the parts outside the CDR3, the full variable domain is EAGVVQSPRYKIIEKKQPVAFWCNPISGHNTLYWYLQNLGQGPELLIRYENEEAVDDSQLPKDRFSAERLKGVDSTLKIQPAELGDSAVYLCASSARTSGSGNEQFFGPGTRLTVL.

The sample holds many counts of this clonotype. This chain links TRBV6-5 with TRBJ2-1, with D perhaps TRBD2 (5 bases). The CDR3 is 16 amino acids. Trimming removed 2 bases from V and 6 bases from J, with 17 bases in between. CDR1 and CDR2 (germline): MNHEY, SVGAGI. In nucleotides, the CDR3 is TGTGCCAGCAGTTACGACTTCCGGGATCAGCTCAATGAGCAGTTCTTC. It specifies CASSYDFRDQLNEQFF.